A single sample is the source of the 17 T cell receptor beta chains below, sequenced in a study of T cells in Graves' hyperthyroidism and ophthalmopathy. TCR beta CDR3 regions were amplified from RNA. First-round RT-PCR targeting the TCR CDR3 was performed with the HTBI primer set. TCRdb ran MiXCR on the multiplex PCR reads and lists one entry per CDR3 protein. Among about 400,000 distinct CDR3 sequences, roughly 14% were seen once, and the ten largest hold under 15%. Source material: blood. These receptors were obtained from a young man with Graves' ophthalmopathy.

There are many counts of this clonotype. The chain joins TRBV5-6 to TRBJ1-1; 9 bases agree with TRBD1. Germline V gene sequence: CDR1 SGHDT, CDR2 YYEEEE. The CDR3 totals 16 residues. Unmatched junction bases numbered 7, after V lost 2 bases and J lost 2 bases. The CDR3 protein is CASSLEGQGANTEAFF. Here the CDR3 DNA reads TGTGCCAGCAGCTTAGAGGGACAGGGCGCCAACACTGAAGCTTTCTTT.

In the case of this clonotype: With a much larger clone just one base away, this may be a read error. The chain carries TRBV12-3 or TRBV12-4 and TRBJ2-6; TRBD1 is a possible D gene (6 bases). Trimming took 6 bases from V and 2 from J, leaving 11 bases between them. CDR3 length: 15 amino acids. The CDR3 spells CASSSGQPGANVLTF. CDR3 nucleotides: TGTGCCAGCAGCTCTGGACAGCCTGGGGCCAACGTCCTGACTTTC.

This clonotype was observed at least ten times. The chain is built from TRBV6-5 and TRBJ2-2, with 10 bases that match TRBD2. The trim removed 0 bases at V and 4 bases at J, leaving 2 bases unmatched. From germline, CDR1 is MNHEY and CDR2 SVGAGI. The CDR3 consists of 16 residues. The CDR3 DNA reads as TGTGCCAGCAGTTACTCGGTAGCGGGGGGCACCGGGGAGCTGTTTTTT. Its protein product is CASSYSVAGGTGELFF.

On this clonotype: Germline and junction disagree at one end, which may indicate a read error. J is TRBJ2-3 and V is TRBV2; 7 bases align to TRBD1. Germline lookup yields CDR1 SNHLY and CDR2 FYNNEI. The CDR3 is 17 amino acids. The CDR3 DNA follows: TGTGCCAGCAGTGAAGAGTCCGGGACAGCAAGCACAGATGCGCAGTATTTT. This encodes CASSEESGTASTDAQYF.

This clonotype showed up many times. V and J are TRBV20-1 and TRBJ2-3; D gene uncertain. Trimming pared 6 bases from V and 2 bases from J, leaving 6 bases between. CDR3 length: 11 residues. CDR1 is DFQATT and CDR2 is SNEGSKA in the germline V gene (reference sequence). CDR3 DNA sequence: TGCAGTGCCACCCCCACAGATACGCAGTATTTT. This sequence encodes CSATPTDTQYF.

This clonotype was seen ten or more times. This rearrangement joins TRBV13 to TRBJ2-5; unclear D gene. The CDR3 sequence is 12 residues long. Trimming removed 7 bases from V and 3 bases from J, with 9 bases in between. Germline V CDR1 and CDR2: PRHDT, FYEKMQ (reference sequence). This chain's CDR3 is CASKFGEETQYF. CDR3 nucleotide sequence: TGTGCCAGCAAATTCGGAGAAGAGACCCAGTACTTC.

In its sample, this clonotype was seen many times. This rearrangement joins TRBV24-1 to TRBJ1-2; the D gene is possibly TRBD1 (6 bases). The CDR3 totals 13 residues. V was trimmed by 4 bases and J by 4 bases, leaving 9 bases between them. CDR1 KGHDR and CDR2 SFDVKD come from the germline V gene. DNA of the CDR3: TGTGCCACCAGTGACGACAGGAGCTATGGCTACACCTTC. As protein: CATSDDRSYGYTF.

This clonotype was observed at least ten times. The J gene is TRBJ2-5, the V gene TRBV6-2 or TRBV6-3; 9 bases map to TRBD2. The V segment lost 2 bases and the J segment 2 bases; nucleotides outside the gene matches: 9. CDR1 is MNHEY and CDR2 is SVGEGT in the germline V gene. This CDR3 comprises 17 residues. Here the CDR3 reads CASSYDIAGAQQETQYF. CDR3 nucleotides: TGTGCCAGCAGTTACGACATAGCGGGAGCACAGCAAGAGACCCAGTACTTC.

V gene TRBV10-2 combines with J gene TRBJ1-2, with D hard to call. CDR3 length equals 15 residues. From germline, CDR1 is WSHSY and CDR2 SAAADI. V lost 0 bases and J 1 base, leaving 9 bases between the germline ends. For the CDR3, the DNA is TGCGCCAGCAGTGAGTCTTACAGTCGTAACTATGGCTACACCTTC. This encodes CASSESYSRNYGYTF.

There are many counts of this clonotype. The chain combines TRBV25-1 with TRBJ2-1; 7 nucleotides agree with TRBD1. The junction had 8 bases not matched to a gene; V was cut back by 9 bases and J by 0 bases. The CDR3 has 15 amino acids. CDR1 is MGHDK and CDR2 is SYGVNS in the germline V gene. The CDR3 is CASAPGTASYNEQFF. The CDR3 region has the DNA TGTGCCAGTGCTCCCGGGACAGCCTCCTACAATGAGCAGTTCTTC.

This clonotype was seen repeatedly, ten times or more. The J gene is TRBJ2-5, the V gene TRBV3-1; the match to TRBD2 covers 9 bases. CDR1 is LGHDT and CDR2 is YNNKEL in the germline V gene (reference sequence). Trimming took 0 bases from V and 4 from J; bases not matched to a gene: 15. This CDR3 comprises 19 residues. CDR3 sequence reads: CASSQDTGQVASGIETQYF. CDR3 nucleotide sequence: TGTGCCAGCAGCCAAGACACAGGGCAGGTAGCTAGCGGGATAGAGACCCAGTACTTC.

This clonotype came up many times. This rearrangement joins TRBV12-3 or TRBV12-4 to TRBJ1-1, with unresolved D. Trimming took off 3 bases at V and 1 base at J, with 6 bases between the two ends. CDR3 size: 13 residues. CDR3 sequence (DNA): TGTGCCAGCAGTTTTAGGCAGAACACTGAAGCTTTCTTT. Translated, it gives CASSFRQNTEAFF.

The genes are TRBV2 and TRBJ1-2; tentatively, D is TRBD1 (5 bases). The germline V and J ends were trimmed by 9 bases and 7 bases, with 15 bases remaining between them. Looked up from germline, CDR1 is SNHLY and CDR2 is FYNNEI. The CDR3 is made up of 12 amino acids. The CDR3 is CASRPTVPGYTF. CDR3 coding DNA: TGTGCCAGTCGACCGACAGTTCCTGGCTACACCTTC. Looking up the rest from reference TRBV2 and TRBJ1-2 gives the full variable domain: EPEVTQTPSHQVTQMGQEVILRCVPISNHLYFYWYRQILGQKVEFLVSFYNNEISEKSEIFDDQFSVERPDGSNFTLKIRSTKLEDSAMYFCASRPTVPGYTFGSGTRLTVV.

J is TRBJ2-6 and V is TRBV5-1; 8 bases agree with TRBD1. After removal of 4 bases from V and 0 bases from J, the junction contained 9 bases not matched to a gene. Germline CDR1 SGHRS, CDR2 YFSETQ. The CDR3 totals 18 residues. CDR3 DNA sequence: TGCGCCAGCAGCCCCGACAGGGGCCTCCACTCTGGGGCCAACGTCCTGACTTTC. Its translation: CASSPDRGLHSGANVLTF.

This clonotype was seen at least ten times. CDR3 sequence (DNA): TGTGCCAGCAGCTGGAGTAGGGGGCCGACGAACTATGGCTACACCTTC. It is translated as CASSWSRGPTNYGYTF. This chain joins TRBV11-3 and TRBJ1-2; 7 bases align to TRBD1. V lost 4 bases to trimming and J lost 2 bases; unmatched junction nucleotides: 10. This CDR3 is 16 amino acids long. Germline V gives CDR1 SGHNT, CDR2 YENEEA.

This clonotype was counted a few times. The chain links TRBV3-1 to TRBJ2-5; TRBD1 might be the D (6 bases). Looked up from germline, CDR1 is LGHDT and CDR2 is YNNKEL (reference sequence). Trimming pared 0 bases from V and 12 bases from J, leaving 17 bases between. The CDR3 consists of 14 residues. CDR3 residues: CASSQETWDKVKYF. The CDR3 DNA sequence: TGTGCCAGCAGCCAAGAGACCTGGGACAAGGTCAAGTACTTC.

This clonotype was seen a handful of times. This chain connects TRBV4-1 to TRBJ2-1; D remains ambiguous. Trimming cost V 3 bases and J 8 bases, with 5 bases left between them. Germline lookup yields CDR1 MGHRA and CDR2 YSYEKL. CDR3 length: 11 amino acids. Written as DNA, the CDR3 is TGCGCCAGCAGCCAGTGGGATGAGCAGTTCTTC. It specifies CASSQWDEQFF.